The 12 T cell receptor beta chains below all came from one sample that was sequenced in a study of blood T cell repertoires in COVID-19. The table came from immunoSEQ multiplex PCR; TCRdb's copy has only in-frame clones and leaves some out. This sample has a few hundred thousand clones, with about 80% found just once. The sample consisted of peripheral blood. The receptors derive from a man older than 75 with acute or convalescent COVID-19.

The CDR3 nucleotides read TGCAGCGTCGCGGGCAGGGGAGACACCGGGGAGCTGTTTTTT. Encoded protein: CSVAGRGDTGELFF. The chain uses TRBV29-1 and TRBJ2-2, with D possibly matching TRBD1 (6 bases). Germline loops: CDR1 SQVTM, CDR2 ANQGSEA. The CDR3 contains 14 residues. V lost 6 bases and J lost 3, with 14 bases in between.

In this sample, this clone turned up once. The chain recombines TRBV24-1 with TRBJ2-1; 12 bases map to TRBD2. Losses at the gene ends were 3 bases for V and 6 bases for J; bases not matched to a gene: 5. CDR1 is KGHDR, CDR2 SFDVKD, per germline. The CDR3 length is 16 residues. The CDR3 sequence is CATSDPASGRGNEQFF. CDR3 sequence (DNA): TGTGCCACCAGTGATCCCGCTAGCGGGAGGGGCAATGAGCAGTTCTTC.

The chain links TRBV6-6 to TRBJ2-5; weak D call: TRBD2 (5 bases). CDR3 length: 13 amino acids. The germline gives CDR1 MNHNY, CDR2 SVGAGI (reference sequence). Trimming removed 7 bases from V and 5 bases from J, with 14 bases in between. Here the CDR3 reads CASTLRPGETQYF. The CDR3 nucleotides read TGTGCCAGCACCCTACGCCCGGGGGAGACCCAGTACTTC.

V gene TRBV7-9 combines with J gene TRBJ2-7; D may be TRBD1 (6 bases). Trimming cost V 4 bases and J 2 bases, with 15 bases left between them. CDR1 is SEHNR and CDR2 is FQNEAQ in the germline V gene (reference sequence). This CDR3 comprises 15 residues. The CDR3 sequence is CASSSGPGAAYEQYF. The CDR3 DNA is TGTGCCAGCAGCTCTGGGCCAGGGGCGGCCTACGAGCAGTACTTC.

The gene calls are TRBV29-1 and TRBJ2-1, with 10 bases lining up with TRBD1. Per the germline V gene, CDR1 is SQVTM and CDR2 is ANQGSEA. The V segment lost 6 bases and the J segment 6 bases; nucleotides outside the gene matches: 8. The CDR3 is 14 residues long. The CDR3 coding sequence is TGCAGCGTATCCGGGACAGGGGTGCCCAATGAGCAGTTCTTC. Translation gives CSVSGTGVPNEQFF.

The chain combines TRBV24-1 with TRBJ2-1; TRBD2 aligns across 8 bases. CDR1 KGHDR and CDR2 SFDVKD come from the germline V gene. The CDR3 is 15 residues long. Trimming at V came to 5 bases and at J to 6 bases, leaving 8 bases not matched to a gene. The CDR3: CATSVAGGRANEQFF. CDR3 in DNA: TGTGCCACCAGTGTTGCGGGGGGCCGGGCCAATGAGCAGTTCTTC.

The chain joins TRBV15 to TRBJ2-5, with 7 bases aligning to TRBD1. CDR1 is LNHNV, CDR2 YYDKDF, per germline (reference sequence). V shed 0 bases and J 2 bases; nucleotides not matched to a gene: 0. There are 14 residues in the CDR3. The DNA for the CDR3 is TGTGCCACCAGCAGAGACAGGGGGCAAGAGACCCAGTACTTC. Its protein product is CATSRDRGQETQYF.

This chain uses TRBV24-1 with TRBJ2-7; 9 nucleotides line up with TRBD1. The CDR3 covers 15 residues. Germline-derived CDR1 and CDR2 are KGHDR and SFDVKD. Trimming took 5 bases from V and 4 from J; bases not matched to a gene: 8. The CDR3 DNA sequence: TGTGCCACCAGTGGATGGGGACAGGGTTTGTACGAGCAGTACTTC. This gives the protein CATSGWGQGLYEQYF.

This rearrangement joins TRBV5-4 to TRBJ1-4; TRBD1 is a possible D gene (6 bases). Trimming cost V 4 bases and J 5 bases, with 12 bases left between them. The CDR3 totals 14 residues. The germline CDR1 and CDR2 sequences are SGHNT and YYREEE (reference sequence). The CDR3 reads CASSPDRPNEKLFF. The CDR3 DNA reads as TGTGCCAGCAGCCCCGACAGGCCCAATGAAAAACTGTTTTTT.

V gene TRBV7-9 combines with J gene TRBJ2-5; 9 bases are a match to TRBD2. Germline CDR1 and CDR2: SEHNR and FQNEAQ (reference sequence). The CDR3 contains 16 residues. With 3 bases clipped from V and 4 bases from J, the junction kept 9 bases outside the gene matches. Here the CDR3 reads CASSFVLAGLGETQYF. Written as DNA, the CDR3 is TGTGCCAGCAGCTTCGTACTAGCGGGTTTGGGAGAGACCCAGTACTTC.

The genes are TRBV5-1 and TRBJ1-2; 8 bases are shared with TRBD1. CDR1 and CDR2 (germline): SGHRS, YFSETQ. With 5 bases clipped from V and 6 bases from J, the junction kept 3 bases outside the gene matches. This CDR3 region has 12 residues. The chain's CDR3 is CASRGQGNGYTF. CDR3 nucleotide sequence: TGCGCCAGCAGAGGACAGGGCAATGGCTACACCTTC.

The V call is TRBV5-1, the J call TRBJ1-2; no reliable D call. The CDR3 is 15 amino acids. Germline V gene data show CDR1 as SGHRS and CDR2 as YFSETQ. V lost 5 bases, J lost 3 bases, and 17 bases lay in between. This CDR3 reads CASRSGDGDYYGYTF. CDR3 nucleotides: TGCGCCAGCAGGTCGGGAGACGGGGATTACTATGGCTACACCTTC.